The sequence of this T cell receptor beta chain was determined in a study of T cell changes during pregnancy in multiple sclerosis. Measured with immunoSEQ multiplex PCR; TCRdb has only the in-frame clones, and not every one. The sample has roughly 80,000 clones, under 95% seen once; the top ten hold 1.4%. Sequencing used peripheral blood, obtained before pregnancy. The TCR was taken from a female donor with multiple sclerosis, enrolled in a pregnancy study.

CDR3 bases: TGTGCCAGCACCCAGGGGGCTAATGAAAAACTGTTTTTT. It encodes CASTQGANEKLFF. V and J are TRBV6-5 and TRBJ1-4; 7 bases fit TRBD1. This CDR3 is built from 13 residues. Germline V CDR1 and CDR2: MNHEY, SVGAGI. With V trimmed by 7 bases and J by 3 bases, 2 bases remained unmatched.